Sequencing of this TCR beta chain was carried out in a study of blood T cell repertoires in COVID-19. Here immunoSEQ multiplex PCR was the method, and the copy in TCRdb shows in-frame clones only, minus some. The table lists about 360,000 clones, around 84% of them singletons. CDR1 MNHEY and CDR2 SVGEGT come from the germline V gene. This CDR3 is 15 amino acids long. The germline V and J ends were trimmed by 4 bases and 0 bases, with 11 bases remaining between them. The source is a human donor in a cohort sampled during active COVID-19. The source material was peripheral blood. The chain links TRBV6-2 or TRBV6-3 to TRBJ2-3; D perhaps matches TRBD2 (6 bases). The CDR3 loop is CASSSSVKSTDTQYF. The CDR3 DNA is TGTGCCAGCAGTTCTAGCGTTAAAAGCACAGATACGCAGTATTTT.